The T cell receptor (beta chain) under discussion was sequenced for a study of blood T cell repertoires in COVID-19. About the research overall: Sites in the United States, Italy and Spain provided acute and convalescent COVID-19 samples. T cells, B-cell-depleted T cells, or PBMCs provided the cDNA or gDNA that served as material.

The authors' processing: The assay estimated nucleated cells by amplifying reference gene primers. Here immunoSEQ multiplex PCR was the method, and the copy in TCRdb shows in-frame clones only, minus some. That table furnishes V, J and clone size, whereas the DNA furnished D and trimming. The top ten hold around 1.1% of the sample, which has around 290,000 clones, 75% to 95% seen once. The CDR3 is made up of 15 amino acids. Per germline, CDR1 SGHTA and CDR2 FQGNSA. V lost 6 bases and J lost 4; bases outside the gene matches: 9. Sequenced sample: PBMCs or T cells enriched from blood (not recorded which). The chain employs TRBV7-2 and TRBJ2-3, with TRBD2 matching over 8 bases. The TCR originated in a woman aged 25 to 39 who had recovered from COVID-19. As DNA, the CDR3 is TGTGCCAGCAGTTCGGGGGGGGGCCTCGCAGATACGCAGTATTTT. Its translation is CASSSGGGLADTQYF.